Following are 20 T cell receptor beta chains from one sample sequenced in a study of blood T cells in healthy people across ages. Together with a sample-barcoded 5' primer, a J-beta primer mix was included in a second PCR lasting about 6 to 12 cycles. TCRdb reprocessed the 5' RACE reads with MiXCR, giving one entry per CDR3 protein. The data show more than 650,000 distinct CDR3 sequences, with about a fifth seen just once and 20% to 25% held by the top ten. The sequencing input was blood. The source is a man aged 65 to 79 in good health.

This chain links TRBV14 with TRBJ2-3; D may be TRBD2 (6 bases). This CDR3 is 17 amino acids long. Per the germline V gene, CDR1 is SGHDN and CDR2 is FVKESK. The V end lost 6 bases, the J end lost 0 bases, and 19 bases lay between the germline ends. The CDR3 sequence: CASSHWRAVSSTDTQYF. The DNA of the CDR3 is TGTGCCAGCAGTCATTGGAGGGCGGTTTCTAGCACAGATACGCAGTATTTT. The whole variable domain, remainder taken from reference TRBV14 and TRBJ2-3, is EAGVTQFPSHSVIEKGQTVTLRCDPISGHDNLYWYRRVMGKEIKFLLHFVKESKQDESGMPNNRFLAERTGGTYSTLKVQPAELEDSGVYFCASSHWRAVSSTDTQYFGPGTRLTVL.

The chain links TRBV20-1 to TRBJ1-4, with D unclear. The germline V and J ends were trimmed by 3 bases and 3 bases, with 8 bases remaining between them. The CDR3 loop spans 13 amino acids. Looked up from germline, CDR1 is DFQATT and CDR2 is SNEGSKA (reference sequence). CDR3 nucleotides: TGCAGTGCTAGCGGCAGCCCTAATGAAAAACTGTTTTTT. It encodes CSASGSPNEKLFF.

The V call is TRBV5-1, the J call TRBJ2-1; no firm D call. Between the trimmed V and J ends, which lost 4 bases and 8 bases, there was a span of 16 bases. Germline V lookup: CDR1 SGHRS, CDR2 YFSETQ. This CDR3 region has 14 residues. The CDR3 DNA is TGCGCCAGCAGCCGGACGCTGACCTTCCATGAGCAGTTCTTC. Translated, it gives CASSRTLTFHEQFF.

Concerning this clonotype: The junction and the germline gene differ at one end; a read error may be behind it. The chain carries TRBV9 and TRBJ1-2, with TRBD1 matching 9 bases. The CDR3 runs 14 residues. Germline CDR1 is SGDLS and CDR2 is YYNGEE. The CDR3 reads CASSGTGAGYGYIF. CDR3 DNA sequence: TGTGCCAGCAGCGGGACAGGGGCTGGGTACGGCTACATCTTC.

This clonotype was seen a handful of times. This chain links TRBV4-1 with TRBJ2-5; 8 bases fit TRBD1. From germline, CDR1 is MGHRA and CDR2 YSYEKL. The CDR3 is made up of 15 amino acids. V lost 1 base and J lost 5; bases outside the gene matches: 6. The CDR3 loop reads CASSQGTGYLETQYF. CDR3 DNA: TGCGCCAGCAGCCAAGGGACAGGGTATTTGGAGACCCAGTACTTC.

This chain joins TRBV12-3 or TRBV12-4 and TRBJ2-3, with D possibly matching TRBD1 (5 bases). This CDR3 is built from 12 residues. V was cut by 3 bases and J by 8 bases, with 9 bases left in between. CDR3 sequence (DNA): TGTGCCAGCAGTTTTATGGGGCGTACGCAGTATTTT. It is translated as CASSFMGRTQYF.

This clonotype showed up just a few times. This chain links TRBV7-2 with TRBJ2-1; D gene uncertain. Germline V gives CDR1 SGHTA, CDR2 FQGNSA. Trimming removed 5 bases at V and 4 bases at J, with 15 bases between. The CDR3 extends over 15 amino acids. The chain's CDR3 is CASSPQGNRYNEQFF. The CDR3 DNA is TGTGCCAGCAGCCCCCAAGGGAACCGTTACAATGAGCAGTTCTTC.

This clonotype was counted only a few times. The chain couples TRBV20-1 to TRBJ2-7; D not resolved. The J call is uncertain, as TRBJ2-5 better fits the DNA end. The CDR3 totals 16 residues. The germline V gene has CDR1 DFQATT and CDR2 SNEGSKA (reference sequence). In DNA form, the CDR3 reads TGCAGTGCTAGAGTCCGAAAGTGGTCACAACAAGAGACCCAGTACTTC. Its protein is CSARVRKWSQQETQYF.

This clonotype was seen a handful of times. CDR3 protein: CASSLGGAHPTSTDTQYF. The CDR3 nucleotides read TGTGCCAGCAGCTTGGGCGGGGCGCACCCTACTAGCACAGATACGCAGTATTTT. The chain couples TRBV5-4 to TRBJ2-3; maybe TRBD2 (6 bases). This CDR3 is 18 amino acids long. Between the trimmed V and J ends, which lost 0 bases and 0 bases, there was a span of 17 bases. Looked up from germline, CDR1 is SGHNT and CDR2 is YYREEE (reference sequence).

This chain connects TRBV29-1 to TRBJ1-5; 7 bases agree with TRBD1. V was pared by 5 bases and J by 4 bases, with 8 bases of the junction left unmatched. This CDR3 spans 14 amino acids. CDR1 SQVTM and CDR2 ANQGSEA come from the germline V gene. CDR3 nucleotide sequence: TGCAGCGTTTCAGGGGGGGGCAGAAATCAGCCCCAGCATTTT. Encoded protein: CSVSGGGRNQPQHF.

V and J are TRBV10-3 and TRBJ2-3; tentative D call: TRBD2 (6 bases). The CDR3 has 14 amino acids. The ends were cut back, 5 bases at V and 2 bases at J, with 11 bases in the middle. Per germline, CDR1 ENHRY and CDR2 SYGVKD. This CDR3 reads CAISLEGNTDTQYF. In DNA, the CDR3 is TGTGCCATCAGTCTGGAGGGGAACACAGATACGCAGTATTTT.

In this sample, this clonotype turned up a few times. This chain connects TRBV7-2 to TRBJ2-7, with 9 nucleotides matching TRBD1. CDR1 SGHTA and CDR2 FQGNSA come from the germline V gene. The V gene end was trimmed by 3 bases and the J gene end by 3 bases; junction bases not matched to a gene: 3. This CDR3 has 14 residues. Here the CDR3 reads CASSFLTGGYEQYV. The DNA of the CDR3 is TGTGCCAGCAGCTTCCTGACAGGGGGCTACGAGCAGTACGTC.

Ten or more counts support this clonotype. The genes are TRBV6-6 and TRBJ2-5; D remains unclear. The CDR3 contains 12 residues. V lost 4 bases to trimming and J lost 1 base, with 4 bases between them. Germline lookup yields CDR1 MNHNY and CDR2 SVGAGI (reference sequence). In DNA form, the CDR3 reads TGTGCCAGCAGTTCTATCCAAGAGACCCAGTACTTC. Protein product: CASSSIQETQYF.

V and J are TRBV7-9 and TRBJ2-7; D possibly corresponds to TRBD2 (5 bases). V was cut by 5 bases and J by 3 bases, with 8 bases left in between. There are 12 residues in the CDR3. Germline V gene sequence: CDR1 SEHNR, CDR2 FQNEAQ (reference sequence). This CDR3 reads CASSAGLYEQYF. The CDR3 nucleotides read TGTGCCAGCAGCGCCGGACTCTACGAGCAGTACTTC.

This chain connects TRBV24-1 to TRBJ2-1; D perhaps matches TRBD1 (5 bases). The CDR3 sequence is 13 residues long. In germline, CDR1 is KGHDR, CDR2 SFDVKD. The germline V and J ends were trimmed by 4 bases and 10 bases, with 13 bases remaining between them. The CDR3 bases are TGTGCCACCAGTGAGCCAGGGTTTAGGGAGCAGTTCTTC. Its translation is CATSEPGFREQFF.

About this clonotype itself: A much larger clone lies one base from this, so it may be a read error. The CDR3, as DNA: TGCGCCAGCAGTCTTCCCCGGGGTTTAGGGGAAACAGATACGCAGTATTTT. It yields the protein CASSLPRGLGETDTQYF. The rearrangement joins TRBV5-1 to TRBJ2-3, with D tentatively TRBD1 or TRBD2 (5 bases each). The CDR3 runs to 17 residues. The germline gives CDR1 SGHRS, CDR2 YFSETQ. V was cut by 5 bases and J by 3 bases, with 22 bases left in between.

This clonotype was seen a few times. J is TRBJ2-7 and V is TRBV24-1, with TRBD1 matching over 8 bases. This CDR3 region has 16 residues. Germline trimming cut 4 bases from V and 3 bases from J; bases unmatched to any gene: 10. CDR1 is KGHDR, CDR2 SFDVKD, per germline. Written as DNA, the CDR3 is TGTGCCACCAGTGACTCCGGGACAGGTGCCTTCTACGAGCAGTACTTC. Protein sequence: CATSDSGTGAFYEQYF.

This clonotype was found a few times. This rearrangement joins TRBV3-1 to TRBJ1-6; D remains ambiguous. The germline gives CDR1 LGHDT, CDR2 YNNKEL (reference sequence). The CDR3 is made up of 18 amino acids. Trimming removed 1 base from V and 0 bases from J, with 13 bases in between. Here the CDR3 reads CASSQGGGFSSYNSPLHF. The DNA for the CDR3 is TGTGCCAGCAGCCAAGGAGGAGGCTTTAGCTCCTATAATTCACCCCTCCACTTT.

This clonotype was detected a few times. The chain has TRBV11-2 and TRBJ2-3, with D maybe TRBD2 (6 bases). CDR1 and CDR2 (germline): SGHAT, FQNNGV. V dropped 5 bases and J dropped 1 base, with 13 bases sitting between them. There are 15 residues in the CDR3. CDR3 nucleotide sequence: TGTGCCAGCAGCCTCAAGCGGGCAGGCACAGATACGCAGTATTTT. The encoded protein is CASSLKRAGTDTQYF.

Concerning this clonotype: This CDR3 fails to terminate in the conserved phenylalanine or tryptophan, so it likely reflects a read error. The chain has TRBV20-1 and TRBJ2-7; D gene ambiguous. V shed 7 bases and J shed 5 bases, with 12 bases lying between them. Per the germline V gene, CDR1 is DFQATT and CDR2 is SNEGSKA (reference sequence). The CDR3 runs to 11 residues. The CDR3 loop is CSGARRDEQYL. As DNA, the CDR3 is TGCAGTGGAGCGAGAAGGGACGAGCAGTACCTC.